This TCR beta chain was identified during a study of breast tumors, draining lymph nodes, adjacent tissues. Study observations and caveats: Most tumor T cells seemingly derive from lymph node, then expand in tumor. Luminal-like breast cancer showed significantly greater tumor-nontumor repertoire similarity than basal-like breast cancer did. Compared with lymph nodes, tumors were less diverse; compared with nontumor tissue, more.

Samples came from axillary lymph nodes draining the breast cancer. Ten or more counts support this clonotype. Its antigen is currently unknown. The CDR3 contains 13 residues. V lost 3 bases and J 8 bases, leaving 11 bases between the germline ends. Per the germline V gene, CDR1 is ENHRY and CDR2 is SYGVKD. TCRdb redid the calling of the multiplex PCR reads with MiXCR, one entry per CDR3 protein. The sample lists 290,000 or so distinct CDR3 sequences; about 33% were seen once. The receptor was derived from a female donor with breast cancer. Some clones in this sample may be carry-over from other donors' samples. The rearrangement links TRBV10-3 to TRBJ2-1, with D uncertain. Sequencing input: axillary lymph node tissue. The CDR3 nucleotides are TGTGCCATCAGTGATCCTGGCGTCGATGAGCAGTTCTTC. Its translation: CAISDPGVDEQFF.